A single T cell receptor (beta chain) is shown here with its context. These data are taken from a study of somatic mutations in cytotoxic T cells in rheumatoid arthritis. Unmatched junction bases numbered 6, after V lost 4 bases and J lost 5 bases. This CDR3 has 16 residues. Germline V CDR1 and CDR2: SGDLS, YYNGEE. Clones were sequenced by immunoSEQ multiplex PCR, and TCRdb holds only the in-frame ones, with some missing. The sample consists of 25,000 to 35,000 clones, around 83% of them appearing once. The receptor was derived from an adult with rheumatoid arthritis. Sequenced material: CD8+ T cells sorted from blood. The rearrangement joins TRBV9 to TRBJ2-5; 15 nucleotides line up with TRBD2. CDR3 coding DNA: TGTGCCAGCAGCCCCTGGACTAGCGGGGGGGCTGAGACCCAGTACTTC. This gives the protein CASSPWTSGGAETQYF.